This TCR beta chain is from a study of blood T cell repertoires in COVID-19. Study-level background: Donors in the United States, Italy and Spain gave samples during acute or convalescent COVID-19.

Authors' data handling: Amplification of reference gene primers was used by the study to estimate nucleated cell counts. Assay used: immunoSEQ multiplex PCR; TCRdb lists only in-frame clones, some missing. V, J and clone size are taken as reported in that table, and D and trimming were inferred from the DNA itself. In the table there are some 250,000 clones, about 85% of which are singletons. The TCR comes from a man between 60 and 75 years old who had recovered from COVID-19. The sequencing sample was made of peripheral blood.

The CDR3 nucleotides are TGTGCTAGTGGTCAAAATGGACAGGGGTACGAGGGGCCTAATGAAAAACTGTTTTTT. Amino acid sequence: CASGQNGQGYEGPNEKLFF. This chain uses TRBV12-5 with TRBJ1-4, with 9 bases matching TRBD1. With 5 bases clipped from V and 3 bases from J, the junction kept 16 bases outside the gene matches. The CDR3 has 19 amino acids. The germline V gene has CDR1 LGHNT and CDR2 FRNRAP.